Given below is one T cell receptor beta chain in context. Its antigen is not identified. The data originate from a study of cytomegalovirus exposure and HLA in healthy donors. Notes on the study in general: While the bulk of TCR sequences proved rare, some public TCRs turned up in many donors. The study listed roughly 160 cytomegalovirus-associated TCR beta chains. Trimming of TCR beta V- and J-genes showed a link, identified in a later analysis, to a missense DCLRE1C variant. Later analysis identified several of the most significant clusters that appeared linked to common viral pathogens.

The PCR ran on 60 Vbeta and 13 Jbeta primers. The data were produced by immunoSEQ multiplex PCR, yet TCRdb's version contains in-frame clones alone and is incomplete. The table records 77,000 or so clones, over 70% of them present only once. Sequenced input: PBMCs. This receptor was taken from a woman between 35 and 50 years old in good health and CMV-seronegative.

CDR3 loop: CAWSSGLAGNIQETQYF. The CDR3 region has the DNA TGTGCCTGGAGTTCGGGACTAGCGGGCAACATTCAAGAGACCCAGTACTTC. V is TRBV30 and J is TRBJ2-5; 12 nucleotides match TRBD2. Per germline, CDR1 GTSNPN and CDR2 SVGIG (reference sequence). The CDR3 is made up of 17 amino acids. With V trimmed by 2 bases and J by 2 bases, 9 bases remained unmatched.